This T cell receptor (beta chain) was captured by sequencing in a study of T cells after somatic rescue of genetic block. Looked up from germline, CDR1 is MDHEN and CDR2 is SYDVKM. The CDR3 totals 16 residues. V shed 0 bases, J shed 2 bases, and the junction held 5 bases outside the gene matches. Data came from immunoSEQ multiplex PCR; TCRdb stores just in-frame clones and leaves some out. The data hold roughly 58,000 clones, with 90% to 96% observed a single time. The specimen was peripheral blood mononuclear cells (PBMCs). The clonotype originates from a child younger than two. The chain links TRBV28 to TRBJ2-7; 9 bases fit TRBD1. This CDR3 is CASSLCGRQGAYEQYF. Here the CDR3 DNA reads TGTGCCAGCAGTTTATGTGGGAGACAGGGGGCCTACGAGCAGTACTTC.